The 21 T cell receptor beta chains below were found in one sample sequenced in a study of control samples from healthy donors and cancer patients. Method: immunoSEQ multiplex PCR; TCRdb's copy keeps in-frame clones and lacks some. The data show under 75,000 clones, 90% seen once. The specimen sequenced was PBMCs. These receptors all stem from a woman aged 50 to 65 with colorectal cancer.

The chain has TRBV25-1 and TRBJ1-3, with D possibly matching TRBD1 (6 bases). The CDR3 consists of 16 residues. The ends were cut back, 4 bases at V and 3 bases at J, with 16 bases in the middle. CDR1 is MGHDK and CDR2 is SYGVNS in the germline V gene. The CDR3 is CASSGATGMSGNTIYF. DNA of the CDR3: TGTGCCAGCAGTGGAGCCACAGGGATGAGTGGAAACACCATATATTTT.

This chain connects TRBV6-1 to TRBJ1-5; TRBD1 matches 7 bases. V was pared by 3 bases and J by 4 bases, with 6 bases of the junction left unmatched. This CDR3 is built from 15 residues. Germline lookup yields CDR1 MNHNS and CDR2 SASEGT. The CDR3, as DNA: TGTGCCAGCAGTGAGACAGGGATGAGAAATCAGCCCCAGCATTTT. As protein: CASSETGMRNQPQHF.

The rearrangement uses TRBV7-3 and TRBJ1-1; no firm D call. Germline loops: CDR1 SGHTA, CDR2 FQGTGA. Deletions cut 4 bases from V and 8 bases from J, with 14 bases between. The CDR3 has 13 amino acids. In nucleotides, the CDR3 is TGTGCCAGCAGCTCAAATACGGAGGGCGAAGCTTTCTTT. Protein: CASSSNTEGEAFF.

This clone appeared once. The V call is TRBV2, the J call TRBJ1-1; no clear D. The germline gives CDR1 SNHLY, CDR2 FYNNEI. This CDR3 region has 15 residues. Trimming removed 7 bases at V and 0 bases at J, with 15 bases between. This CDR3 is CASIPPPGVNTEAFF. The CDR3 DNA sequence: TGTGCCAGCATACCCCCCCCTGGGGTGAACACTGAAGCTTTCTTT. Combining the CDR3 with reference TRBV2 and TRBJ1-1 gives the whole variable domain EPEVTQTPSHQVTQMGQEVILRCVPISNHLYFYWYRQILGQKVEFLVSFYNNEISEKSEIFDDQFSVERPDGSNFTLKIRSTKLEDSAMYFCASIPPPGVNTEAFFGQGTRLTVV.

V usage is TRBV10-3 and J usage is TRBJ1-1, with 10 bases aligning to TRBD1. After removal of 2 bases from V and 6 bases from J, the junction contained 6 bases not matched to a gene. Germline loops: CDR1 ENHRY, CDR2 SYGVKD. The CDR3 is 15 residues long. This CDR3 is CAISEGGQGRAEAFF. The CDR3 nucleotides are TGTGCCATCAGTGAGGGGGGACAGGGGAGGGCTGAAGCTTTCTTT.

The J gene is TRBJ2-6, the V gene TRBV7-9; TRBD1 matches at 8 bases. The CDR3 is 17 amino acids. V dropped 1 base and J dropped 2; count of bases not matched to a gene: 4. Germline CDR1 is SEHNR and CDR2 is FQNEAQ (reference sequence). The CDR3 DNA reads as TGTGCCAGCAGCTTAGGGGCAGGGGGCACTGGGGCCAACGTCCTGACTTTC. Translating it yields CASSLGAGGTGANVLTF.

The chain recombines TRBV2 with TRBJ2-2, with D possibly being TRBD2 (6 bases). Trimming pared 5 bases from V and 4 bases from J, leaving 14 bases between. The CDR3 length is 15 residues. Looked up from germline, CDR1 is SNHLY and CDR2 is FYNNEI. The CDR3 DNA reads as TGTGCCAGCAGTTTCTCGGAGGGGACCACCGGGGAGCTGTTTTTT. Its translation: CASSFSEGTTGELFF.

The chain joins TRBV4-1 to TRBJ2-3; TRBD2 agrees at 9 bases. Germline CDR1 and CDR2: MGHRA and YSYEKL. Trimming took 4 bases from V and 3 from J; bases not matched to a gene: 11. This CDR3 contains 17 residues. The CDR3 loop is CASSRTLAGGRTDTQYF. The CDR3 DNA reads TGCGCCAGCAGCCGAACCCTGGCGGGAGGGCGGACAGATACGCAGTATTTT.

V gene TRBV3-1 (or the pseudogene TRBV3-2) combines with J gene TRBJ1-1; 9 nucleotides line up with TRBD1. The germline CDR1 and CDR2 sequences are LGHDT and YNNKEL (reference sequence). V lost 0 bases, J lost 7 bases, and 3 bases stayed unmatched. CDR3 length equals 14 residues. CDR3 amino acids: CASSQDTGGVEAFF. The CDR3 DNA sequence: TGTGCCAGCAGCCAAGATACAGGGGGCGTTGAAGCTTTCTTT.

The CDR3 nucleotides are TGTGCCATCAGTGATTCGGAGCCCAGGGAGACCCAGTACTTC. It codes for CAISDSEPRETQYF. The chain uses TRBV10-3 and TRBJ2-5; D not resolved. In germline, CDR1 is ENHRY, CDR2 SYGVKD. CDR3 length: 14 amino acids. The V end lost 3 bases, the J end lost 5 bases, and 13 bases lay between the germline ends.

On this clone itself: One junction end does not reproduce the germline sequence, and a read error may be involved. The V call is TRBV5-4, the J call TRBJ2-2; tentative D call: TRBD1 (6 bases). The CDR3 consists of 15 residues. CDR1 is SGHNT, CDR2 YYREEE, per germline (reference sequence). CDR3 sequence: CASRLDRTNTGELFF. In DNA form, the CDR3 reads TGTGCCAGCAGATTGGACAGAACGAACACCGGGGAGCTGTTTTTT. Supplemented by reference TRBV5-4 and TRBJ2-2, the full variable domain reads ETGVTQSPTHLIKTRGQQVTLRCSSQSGHNTVSWYQQALGQGPQFIFQYYREEENGRGNFPPRFSGLQFPNYSSELNVNALELDDSALYLCASRLDRTNTGELFFGEGSRLTVL.

The count of this clone is one. This chain uses TRBV9 with TRBJ1-5; D gene ambiguous. With 0 bases removed from V and 3 bases from J, the gap between germline ends came to 7 bases. Per germline, CDR1 SGDLS and CDR2 YYNGEE. The CDR3 loop spans 14 amino acids. CDR3 protein: CASSVDSSNQPQHF. The CDR3 DNA reads TGTGCCAGCAGCGTAGACAGCTCCAATCAGCCCCAGCATTTT.

The chain has TRBV28 and TRBJ2-1, with a tentative D call TRBD2 (6 bases). The CDR3 consists of 16 residues. V lost 4 bases and J lost 0, with 13 bases in between. Germline V gene sequence: CDR1 MDHEN, CDR2 SYDVKM. The CDR3 is CASSSSGQSSYNEQFF. In nucleotides, the CDR3 is TGTGCCAGCAGTTCAAGCGGGCAAAGCTCCTACAATGAGCAGTTCTTC.

V and J are TRBV2 and TRBJ1-5; D is undetermined. The CDR3 loop spans 14 amino acids. Trimming removed 3 bases at V and 6 bases at J, with 12 bases between. Per germline, CDR1 SNHLY and CDR2 FYNNEI. CDR3 amino acids: CASSDRVQSQPQHF. The CDR3 DNA reads TGTGCCAGCAGTGATCGGGTTCAGAGTCAGCCCCAGCATTTT.

J is TRBJ1-5 and V is TRBV2; 9 positions agree with TRBD1. V lost 5 bases and J lost 5; bases outside the gene matches: 1. The germline gives CDR1 SNHLY, CDR2 FYNNEI. The CDR3 is 13 amino acids. CDR3 nucleotide sequence: TGTGCCAGCAGTAGGGACAGGGATCAGCCCCAGCATTTT. It codes for CASSRDRDQPQHF.

The gene calls are TRBV9 and TRBJ2-2, with TRBD1 as a possible D gene (5 bases). The germline V gene encodes CDR1 SGDLS and CDR2 YYNGEE. The CDR3 spans 17 residues. Trimming removed 0 bases at V and 2 bases at J, with 14 bases between. CDR3 amino acids: CASSVGQGAPNTGELFF. The CDR3 nucleotides read TGTGCCAGCAGCGTAGGTCAAGGGGCCCCAAACACCGGGGAGCTGTTTTTT. Looking up the rest from reference TRBV9 and TRBJ2-2 gives the full variable domain: DSGVTQTPKHLITATGQRVTLRCSPRSGDLSVYWYQQSLDQGLQFLIQYYNGEERAKGNILERFSAQQFPDLHSELNLSSLELGDSALYFCASSVGQGAPNTGELFFGEGSRLTVL.

A single count supports this clone. V is TRBV6-5 and J is TRBJ1-5, with D unresolved. Deletions cut 6 bases from V and 6 bases from J, with 12 bases between. Germline V gives CDR1 MNHEY, CDR2 SVGAGI. There are 13 residues in the CDR3. The CDR3 spells CASSPDRVQPQHF. The CDR3 nucleotides are TGTGCCAGCAGCCCGGACCGAGTTCAGCCCCAGCATTTT.

The gene calls are TRBV7-3 and TRBJ2-3; D is unclear. V lost 0 bases to trimming and J lost 0 bases, with 7 bases between them. The CDR3 is 15 amino acids. The V gene's germline CDR1 is SGHTA and CDR2 FQGTGA. CDR3 nucleotides: TGTGCCAGCAGCTTAACTGGCAGGAGCACAGATACGCAGTATTTT. Amino acid sequence: CASSLTGRSTDTQYF.

CDR3 sequence: CASSTWTESTEAFF. The DNA for the CDR3 is TGTGCCAGCAGCACATGGACGGAGTCCACTGAAGCTTTCTTT. This chain joins TRBV4-2 and TRBJ1-1; D not resolved. Germline CDR1 LGHNA, CDR2 YNFKEQ. The CDR3 runs to 14 residues. V was cut by 5 bases and J by 4 bases, with 14 bases left in between.

J is TRBJ1-2 and V is TRBV19; possibly TRBD1 for D (5 bases). V lost 3 bases to trimming and J lost 0 bases, with 8 bases between them. This CDR3 has 14 residues. Per the germline V gene, CDR1 is LNHDA and CDR2 is SQIVND (reference sequence). Written as DNA, the CDR3 is TGTGCCAGTAGTATTGGGGGTTCTAACTATGGCTACACCTTC. Translated: CASSIGGSNYGYTF.

The table lists this clone with a count of one. V gene TRBV10-3 combines with J gene TRBJ2-5; 8 bases fit TRBD1. The germline V gene encodes CDR1 ENHRY and CDR2 SYGVKD. V lost 11 bases to trimming and J lost 3 bases; unmatched junction nucleotides: 8. This CDR3 spans 13 amino acids. CDR3 region: CAARQGAEETQYF. Written as DNA, the CDR3 is TGTGCCGCCCGCCAGGGGGCGGAAGAGACCCAGTACTTC.